The clone carrying this TCR beta chain was counted ten times or more. Its antigen is not identified. TCR beta libraries were built with iRepertoire HTBI primers and Arm-PCR of CDR3 regions. In TCRdb, the multiplex PCR reads were re-called with MiXCR into one record per CDR3 protein. The sample lists some 220,000 distinct CDR3 sequences, roughly 19% seen once, with around 11% in the top ten. The sample is drawn from a study of regulatory T cells in long-lasting Graves disease. As for time point: newly diagnosed GD, antithyroid drugs for less than 3 months. RNA extracted from PBMCs served as the sequencing template. Germline V gene lookup returns CDR1 DFQATT and CDR2 SNEGSKA (reference sequence). V was clipped by 0 bases and J by 12 bases, with 18 bases between them. The CDR3 contains 15 residues. Study-level results: Under persistent disease, TRBV28, TRBJ1-2 and TRBJ2-5 were used preferentially.

The sample also formed part of further work on T cells in Graves' hyperthyroidism and ophthalmopathy. This second study says: Hyperthyroidism of Graves' type that showed no ophthalmopathy progression within 18 months was stable. Researchers ran a first-round RT-PCR on the TCR CDR3 using the HTBI primer set.

The V call is TRBV20-1, the J call TRBJ2-6; D possibly uses TRBD1 or TRBD2 (5 bases each). The sequenced sample was peripheral blood mononuclear cells (PBMCs), obtained at new diagnosis, from a patient treated with antithyroid drugs. The sequence derives from a woman between 25 and 40 years old with Graves disease. The CDR3 DNA follows: TGCAGTGCTAGAGATGGGGGTTCCCCTTTGGCCGTCCTGACTTTC. Translation: CSARDGGSPLAVLTF.